These 10 T cell receptor beta chains were all obtained from the same sample, sequenced in a study of shared clonotypes between healthy human individuals. Assay: immunoSEQ multiplex PCR; the TCRdb copy retains only in-frame clones and omits some. The table shows some 1 million clones, with 60% to 80% occurring only once. The sequencing input was memory CD4+ T cells sorted from blood. Regarding subset: CD45RA-negative fraction. Every receptor here comes from a man between 18 and 29 years old in good health.

The chain carries TRBV10-2 and TRBJ1-1; tentatively, D is TRBD1 (5 bases). Per germline, CDR1 WSHSY and CDR2 SAAADI. The CDR3 has 14 residues. Trimming left V 5 bases short and J 5 bases short, with 15 bases between. The CDR3 protein is CASSSTGGGTEAFF. The DNA for the CDR3 is TGCGCCAGCAGTTCCACAGGAGGAGGGACTGAAGCTTTCTTT.

The V gene is TRBV5-1, the J gene TRBJ1-2, with D perhaps matching TRBD1 (6 bases). CDR1 and CDR2 from the germline V gene are SGHRS and YFSETQ. The V gene lost 0 bases and the J gene lost 4 bases, with 19 bases spanning the gap. CDR3 length: 17 amino acids. This CDR3 reads CASSLGITGFLPYGYTF. The CDR3 coding sequence is TGCGCCAGCAGCTTGGGAATTACAGGGTTCTTGCCCTATGGCTACACCTTC.

To note about this clone: The same CDR3 can be traced to other DNA sequences in this sample. The chain couples TRBV7-3 to TRBJ2-2, with 8 bases matching TRBD1. Germline V gene lookup returns CDR1 SGHTA and CDR2 FQGTGA. Trimming at V came to 6 bases and at J to 2 bases, leaving 2 bases not matched to a gene. This CDR3 comprises 14 residues. The DNA for the CDR3 is TGTGCCAGCAGGGACAGGGCAAACACCGGGGAGCTGTTTTTT. Translating gives CASRDRANTGELFF.

This chain uses TRBV5-1 with TRBJ2-7; TRBD2 might be the D (6 bases). This CDR3 region has 15 residues. V was pared by 0 bases and J by 0 bases, with 10 bases between. The germline gives CDR1 SGHRS, CDR2 YFSETQ. CDR3 residues: CASSLAGESSYEQYF. The DNA for the CDR3 is TGCGCCAGCAGCTTGGCGGGGGAGAGCTCCTACGAGCAGTACTTC.

This clone has just one count. This chain joins TRBV5-1 and TRBJ2-5; D unclear. There are 15 residues in the CDR3. The V end was cut by 3 bases, the J end by 5 bases, with 17 bases between. The V gene's germline CDR1 is SGHRS and CDR2 YFSETQ. CDR3 DNA: TGCGCCAGCAGCTCGACCACCCTCTTATCGGAGACCCAGTACTTC. Its protein is CASSSTTLLSETQYF.

This chain joins TRBV5-1 and TRBJ2-1, with 11 bases lining up with TRBD2. The trim removed 2 bases at V and 9 bases at J, leaving 10 bases unmatched. Germline assignment: CDR1 SGHRS and CDR2 YFSETQ. The CDR3 loop spans 16 amino acids. The CDR3 loop reads CASSFVSSGGAGEQFF. As DNA, the CDR3 is TGCGCCAGCAGCTTCGTGAGTAGCGGGGGGGCCGGTGAGCAGTTCTTC. Supplemented by reference TRBV5-1 and TRBJ2-1, the full variable domain reads KAGVTQTPRYLIKTRGQQVTLSCSPISGHRSVSWYQQTPGQGLQFLFEYFSETQRNKGNFPGRFSGRQFSNSRSEMNVSTLELGDSALYLCASSFVSSGGAGEQFFGPGTRLTVL.

This sequence joins TRBV29-1 and TRBJ1-5; D gene unclear. The ends were cut back, 4 bases at V and 10 bases at J, with 17 bases in the middle. Germline V gene sequence: CDR1 SQVTM, CDR2 ANQGSEA. CDR3 length: 13 amino acids. DNA of the CDR3: TGCAGCGTTGGTGGCCGGATCAATGATCCCCAGCATTTT. Its translation is CSVGGRINDPQHF.

The chain carries TRBV15 and TRBJ1-4; D perhaps matches TRBD1 (5 bases). CDR3 size: 15 residues. Per germline, CDR1 LNHNV and CDR2 YYDKDF (reference sequence). Trimming cost V 8 bases and J 4 bases, with 17 bases left between them. Here the CDR3 reads CATGRQGWNNEKLFF. CDR3 sequence (DNA): TGTGCCACCGGGCGCCAGGGCTGGAATAATGAAAAACTGTTTTTT.

CDR3 bases: TGTGCCAGCAGAATTAACCTGAACTCGGGTACTGAAGCTTTCTTT. This translates into CASRINLNSGTEAFF. This chain links TRBV5-5 with TRBJ1-1; D remains ambiguous. In germline, CDR1 is SGHKS, CDR2 YYEKEE (reference sequence). The CDR3 has 15 amino acids. Trimming pared 5 bases from V and 5 bases from J, leaving 19 bases between.

The chain links TRBV9 to TRBJ1-2, with D perhaps TRBD1 (6 bases). The germline gives CDR1 SGDLS, CDR2 YYNGEE. CDR3 size: 14 residues. The ends were cut back, 3 bases at V and 5 bases at J, with 14 bases in the middle. The CDR3 sequence: CASSAGQQPYGYTF. The CDR3 bases are TGTGCCAGCAGCGCCGGACAGCAACCGTATGGCTACACCTTC.